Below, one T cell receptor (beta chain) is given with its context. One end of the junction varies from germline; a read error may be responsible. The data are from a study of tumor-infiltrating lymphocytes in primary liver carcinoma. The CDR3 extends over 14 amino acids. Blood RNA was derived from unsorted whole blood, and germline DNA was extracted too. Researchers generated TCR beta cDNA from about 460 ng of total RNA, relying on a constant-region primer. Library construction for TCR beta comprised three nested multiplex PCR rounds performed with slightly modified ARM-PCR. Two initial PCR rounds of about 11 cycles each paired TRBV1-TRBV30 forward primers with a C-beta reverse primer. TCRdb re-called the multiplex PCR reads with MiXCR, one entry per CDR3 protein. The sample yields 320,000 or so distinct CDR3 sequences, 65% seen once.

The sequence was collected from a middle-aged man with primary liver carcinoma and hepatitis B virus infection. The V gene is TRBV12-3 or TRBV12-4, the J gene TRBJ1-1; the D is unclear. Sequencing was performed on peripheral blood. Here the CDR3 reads CVSSSSDTNTEAFF. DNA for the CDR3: TGTGTCAGCAGCTCTTCCGATACGAACACTGAAGCTTTCTTT.